Reported below is one T cell receptor beta chain. At the DNA level, this CDR3 is encoded by other sequences in the same sample as well. The entry originates in a study of blood T cell repertoires in COVID-19. Study context: From the United States, Italy and Spain came samples of acute and convalescent COVID-19. Sources were T cells, B-cell-depleted T cells, or PBMCs; the material itself was cDNA or gDNA.

This CDR3 contains 12 residues. V was shortened by 3 bases and J by 3 bases, with 7 bases between the two germline ends. Germline assignment: CDR1 SGHRS and CDR2 YFSETQ. Original processing methods: Reference gene primer amplification yielded estimated nucleated cell counts. Method: immunoSEQ multiplex PCR; TCRdb's copy keeps in-frame clones and lacks some. V, J and clone size are those of that table, while D and trimming were read from the DNA. The sample carries fewer than 500,000 clones, roughly 90% recorded once. The clonotype was recovered from a woman aged 25 to 39 with acute COVID-19. The genes are TRBV5-1 and TRBJ2-7; D perhaps matches TRBD1 (5 bases). Sequenced sample: PBMCs or T cells enriched from blood (not recorded which). This chain's CDR3 is CASSSDSYEQYF. The CDR3 DNA reads TGCGCCAGCAGCTCAGACAGCTACGAGCAGTACTTC.